Given below is one TCR beta chain in context. Assay: immunoSEQ multiplex PCR; the TCRdb copy retains only in-frame clones and omits some. This table has around 300,000 clones, roughly 88% appearing once. This record comes from a study of blood T cell repertoires in COVID-19. Material for sequencing was peripheral blood. This receptor was taken from a woman in her thirties with active or convalescent COVID-19.

The CDR3 nucleotides read TGTGCCAGCAAAGGAGAAGGGACAGGGTACAATGAGCAGTTCTTC. Its protein is CASKGEGTGYNEQFF. This chain uses TRBV2 with TRBJ2-1; 9 positions match TRBD1. Germline V lookup: CDR1 SNHLY, CDR2 FYNNEI. V lost 7 bases, J lost 4 bases, and 8 bases stayed unmatched. This CDR3 has 15 residues.